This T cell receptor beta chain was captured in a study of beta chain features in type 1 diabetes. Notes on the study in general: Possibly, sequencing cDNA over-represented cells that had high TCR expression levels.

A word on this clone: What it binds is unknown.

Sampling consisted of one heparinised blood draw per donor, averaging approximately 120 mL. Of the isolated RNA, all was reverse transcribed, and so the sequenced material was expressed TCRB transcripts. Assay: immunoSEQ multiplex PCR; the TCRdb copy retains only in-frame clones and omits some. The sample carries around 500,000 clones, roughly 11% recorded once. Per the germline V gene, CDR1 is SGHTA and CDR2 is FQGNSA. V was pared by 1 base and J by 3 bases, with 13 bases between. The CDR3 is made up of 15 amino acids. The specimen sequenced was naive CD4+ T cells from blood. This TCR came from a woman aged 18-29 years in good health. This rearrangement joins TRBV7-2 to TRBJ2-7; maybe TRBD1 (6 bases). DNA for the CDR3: TGTGCCAGCAGCTTAGGCCGGACAGTCGACTACGAGCAGTACTTC. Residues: CASSLGRTVDYEQYF.